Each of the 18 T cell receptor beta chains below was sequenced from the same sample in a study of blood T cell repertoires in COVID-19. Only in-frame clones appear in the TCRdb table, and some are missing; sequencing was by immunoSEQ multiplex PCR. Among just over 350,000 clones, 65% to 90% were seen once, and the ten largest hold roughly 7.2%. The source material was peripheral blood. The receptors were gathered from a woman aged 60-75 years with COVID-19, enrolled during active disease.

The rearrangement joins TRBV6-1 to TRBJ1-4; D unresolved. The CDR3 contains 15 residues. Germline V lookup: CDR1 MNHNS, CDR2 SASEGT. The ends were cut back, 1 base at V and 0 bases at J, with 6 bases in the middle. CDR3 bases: TGTGCCAGCAGTGAAGGAAGCTCAACTAATGAAAAACTGTTTTTT. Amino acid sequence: CASSEGSSTNEKLFF.

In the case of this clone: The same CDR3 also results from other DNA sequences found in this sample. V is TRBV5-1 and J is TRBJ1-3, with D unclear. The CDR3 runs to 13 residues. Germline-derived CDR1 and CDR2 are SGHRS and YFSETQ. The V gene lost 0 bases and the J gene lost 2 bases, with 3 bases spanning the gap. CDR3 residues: CASSLDTGNTIYF. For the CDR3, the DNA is TGCGCCAGCAGCTTGGATACTGGAAACACCATATATTTT. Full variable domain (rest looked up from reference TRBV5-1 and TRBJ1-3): KAGVTQTPRYLIKTRGQQVTLSCSPISGHRSVSWYQQTPGQGLQFLFEYFSETQRNKGNFPGRFSGRQFSNSRSEMNVSTLELGDSALYLCASSLDTGNTIYFGEGSWLTVV.

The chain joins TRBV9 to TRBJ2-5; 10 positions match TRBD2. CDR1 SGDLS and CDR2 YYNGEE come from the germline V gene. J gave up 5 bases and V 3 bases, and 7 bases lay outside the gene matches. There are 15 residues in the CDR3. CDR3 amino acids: CASSGRPGLAETQYF. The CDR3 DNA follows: TGTGCCAGCAGCGGGAGACCGGGACTAGCGGAGACCCAGTACTTC.

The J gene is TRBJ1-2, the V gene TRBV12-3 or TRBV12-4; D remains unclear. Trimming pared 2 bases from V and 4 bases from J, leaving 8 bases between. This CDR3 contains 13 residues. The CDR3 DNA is TGTGCCAGCAGTTTATCACAGTTCTATGGCTACACCTTC. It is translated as CASSLSQFYGYTF.

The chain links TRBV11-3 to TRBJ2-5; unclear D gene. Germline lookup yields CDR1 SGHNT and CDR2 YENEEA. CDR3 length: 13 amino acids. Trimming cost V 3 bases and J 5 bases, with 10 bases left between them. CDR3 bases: TGTGCCAGCAGCTTTACTGACGGGGAGACCCAGTACTTC. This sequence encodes CASSFTDGETQYF.

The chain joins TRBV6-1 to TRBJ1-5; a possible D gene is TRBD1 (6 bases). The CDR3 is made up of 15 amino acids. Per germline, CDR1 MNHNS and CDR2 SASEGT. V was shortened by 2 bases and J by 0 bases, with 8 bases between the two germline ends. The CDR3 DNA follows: TGTGCCAGCAGTGAACAGGGGTTTAGCAATCAGCCCCAGCATTTT. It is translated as CASSEQGFSNQPQHF.

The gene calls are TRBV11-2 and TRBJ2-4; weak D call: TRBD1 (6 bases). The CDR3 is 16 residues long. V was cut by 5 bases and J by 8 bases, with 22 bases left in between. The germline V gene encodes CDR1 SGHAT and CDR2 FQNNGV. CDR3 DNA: TGTGCCAGCAGCCGCCTCGGGACAATGGTGGTGGACATTCAGTACTTC. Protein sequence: CASSRLGTMVVDIQYF.

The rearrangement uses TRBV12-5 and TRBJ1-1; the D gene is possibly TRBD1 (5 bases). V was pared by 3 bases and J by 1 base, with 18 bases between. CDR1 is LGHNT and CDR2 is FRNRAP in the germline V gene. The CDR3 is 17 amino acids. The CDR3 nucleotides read TGTGCTAGTGGTTTTCGGACACCAGTTCTACCGAACACTGAAGCTTTCTTT. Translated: CASGFRTPVLPNTEAFF.

CDR3 DNA sequence: TGTGCCAGCAGCAGGGACACCAGCTCCTACAATGAGCAGTTCTTC. Protein: CASSRDTSSYNEQFF. The J gene is TRBJ2-1, the V gene TRBV9; tentatively, D is TRBD1 (6 bases). Between the trimmed V and J ends, which lost 4 bases and 0 bases, there was a span of 11 bases. Germline V CDR1 and CDR2: SGDLS, YYNGEE. This CDR3 has 15 amino acids.

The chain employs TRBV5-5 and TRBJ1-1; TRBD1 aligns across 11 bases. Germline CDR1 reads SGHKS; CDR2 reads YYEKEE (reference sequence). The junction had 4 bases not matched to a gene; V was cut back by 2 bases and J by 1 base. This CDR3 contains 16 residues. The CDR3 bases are TGTGCCAGCAGCTTCGGACAGGGGGCCGGGAACACTGAAGCTTTCTTT. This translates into CASSFGQGAGNTEAFF.

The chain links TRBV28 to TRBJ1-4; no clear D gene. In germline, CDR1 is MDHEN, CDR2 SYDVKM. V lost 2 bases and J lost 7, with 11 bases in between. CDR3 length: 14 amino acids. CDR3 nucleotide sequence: TGTGCCAGCAGTTTAACTCCTCAAACTGAAAAACTGTTTTTT. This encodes CASSLTPQTEKLFF.

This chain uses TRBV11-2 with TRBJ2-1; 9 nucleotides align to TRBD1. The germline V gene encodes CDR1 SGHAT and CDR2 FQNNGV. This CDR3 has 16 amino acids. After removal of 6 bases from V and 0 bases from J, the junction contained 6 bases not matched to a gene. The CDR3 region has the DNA TGTGCCAGCAGTCCGACAGGGGGTGGCTCCTACAATGAGCAGTTCTTC. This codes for CASSPTGGGSYNEQFF.

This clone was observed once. CDR3 nucleotide sequence: TGCGCCAGCAGCCAAACCGGGACTAGCGGCTCCTACGAGCAGTACTTC. This codes for CASSQTGTSGSYEQYF. The chain links TRBV4-3 to TRBJ2-7; 11 nucleotides align to TRBD2. Germline V lookup: CDR1 LGHNA, CDR2 YSLEER. Trimming cost V 2 bases and J 0 bases; bases outside gene matches: 3. The CDR3 sequence is 16 residues long.

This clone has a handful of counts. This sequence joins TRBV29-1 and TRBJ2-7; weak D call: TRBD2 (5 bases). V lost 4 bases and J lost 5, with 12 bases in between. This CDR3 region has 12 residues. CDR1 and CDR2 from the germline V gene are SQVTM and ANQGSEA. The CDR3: CSVAPAGHEQYF. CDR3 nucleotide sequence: TGCAGCGTTGCCCCGGCGGGCCACGAGCAGTACTTC.

CDR3 nucleotides: TGTGCCAGCAGCTTAGGTCAGGGGTACCAAGAGACCCAGTACTTC. Translation: CASSLGQGYQETQYF. V and J are TRBV11-2 and TRBJ2-5; D is perhaps TRBD1 (6 bases). The V and J ends lost 1 base and 0 bases respectively, with 9 bases between them. This CDR3 spans 15 amino acids. The V gene's germline CDR1 is SGHAT and CDR2 FQNNGV.

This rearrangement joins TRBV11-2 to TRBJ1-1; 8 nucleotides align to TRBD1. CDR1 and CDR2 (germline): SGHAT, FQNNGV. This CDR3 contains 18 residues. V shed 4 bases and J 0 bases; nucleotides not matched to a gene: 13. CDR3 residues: CASSSPRQGNTMNTEAFF. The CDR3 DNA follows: TGTGCCAGCAGCTCCCCCCGACAGGGGAATACCATGAACACTGAAGCTTTCTTT. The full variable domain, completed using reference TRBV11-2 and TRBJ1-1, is EAGVAQSPRYKIIEKRQSVAFWCNPISGHATLYWYQQILGQGPKLLIQFQNNGVVDDSQLPKDRFSAERLKGVDSTLKIQPAKLEDSAVYLCASSSPRQGNTMNTEAFFGQGTRLTVV.

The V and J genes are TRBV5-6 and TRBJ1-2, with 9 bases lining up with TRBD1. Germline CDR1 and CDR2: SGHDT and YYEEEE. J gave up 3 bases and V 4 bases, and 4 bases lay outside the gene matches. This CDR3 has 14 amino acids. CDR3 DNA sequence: TGTGCCAGCAGCCGGGACAGGGAGGACTATGGCTACACCTTC. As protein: CASSRDREDYGYTF.

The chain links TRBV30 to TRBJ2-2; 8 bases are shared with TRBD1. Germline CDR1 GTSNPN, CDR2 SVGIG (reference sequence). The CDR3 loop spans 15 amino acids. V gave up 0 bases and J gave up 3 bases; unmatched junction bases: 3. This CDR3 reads CAWSVATGDTGELFF. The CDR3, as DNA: TGTGCCTGGAGTGTAGCGACAGGGGACACCGGGGAGCTGTTTTTT. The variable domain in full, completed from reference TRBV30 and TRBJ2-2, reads SQTIHQWPATLVQPVGSPLSLECTVEGTSNPNLYWYRQAAGRGLQLLFYSVGIGQISSEVPQNLSASRPQDRQFILSSKKLLLSDSGFYLCAWSVATGDTGELFFGEGSRLTVL.